The rows below give T cell receptor beta chains drawn from one sample of a study of response to subunit inactivated influenza vaccine. TCRdb re-called the RT-PCR reads with MiXCR, one entry per CDR3 protein. Among roughly 620,000 distinct CDR3 sequences listed, about 11% were seen once. The sample was also linked to a second study, of T cells expressing NK-cell markers.

The material sequenced was PBMCs from blood, taken on the day of vaccination. These receptors were taken from a man aged 45-60 years who received an inactivated influenza vaccine. Each CDR3 is given with its conserved first and last residue. The order of the fields is J gene, V gene, CDR3 protein.

>TRBJ2-3|TRBV2
CASSILGTDTQYF
>TRBJ1-5|TRBV7-2
CASSPQSNQPQHF
>TRBJ1-1|TRBV4-2
CASSQDLGGPTEAFF
>TRBJ1-6|TRBV12-3/TRBV12-4
CASSPQTGSGSPLHF
>TRBJ2-1|TRBV20-1
CSADEGSGGNEQFF
>TRBJ2-1|TRBV7-6
CASSQGPSGSPIF
>TRBJ1-2|TRBV5-1
CASSYDPQGRADGYTF
>TRBJ1-1|TRBV5-1
CASSLQGADSGTEAFF
>TRBJ2-2|TRBV7-8
CASSLAQSFGTGELFF
>TRBJ2-5|TRBV15
CATSKGDVQETQYF
>TRBJ2-2|TRBV4-3
CASSQEGDGEKSGELFF
>TRBJ2-2|TRBV29-1
CSVLLPLAEKLFF
>TRBJ2-2|TRBV5-1
CASSLSGQGASVVAGELFF
>TRBJ2-6|TRBV29-1
CSARAGAEAGANVLTF
>TRBJ2-3|TRBV29-1
CSVFTELAHSTDTQYF
>TRBJ2-1|TRBV9
CASSGPAGSSYNEQFF
>TRBJ2-1|TRBV6-5
CASSYSMSGPWDEQFF
>TRBJ1-2|TRBV6-1
CASSTRDTNYGYTF
>TRBJ2-1|TRBV24-1
CATSVGPGTEQFF
>TRBJ2-1|TRBV12-3/TRBV12-4
CASSLAILVGYNEQFF
>TRBJ1-5|TRBV29-1
CSVTVDGYNQPQHF
>TRBJ2-6|TRBV28
CASSLGATGANVLTF
>TRBJ2-7|TRBV4-3
CASSRALDRAYEQYF
>TRBJ2-3|TRBV12-3/TRBV12-4
CASSYTGPDTQYF
>TRBJ2-7|TRBV24-1
CATSAGADLNGEQYF
>TRBJ2-1|TRBV7-9
CASSLWENEQFF
>TRBJ2-4|TRBV7-2
CASSLGHTKNIQYF
>TRBJ1-2|TRBV12-3/TRBV12-4
CASSLASYGYTF
>TRBJ2-7|TRBV18
CASVSETGEQYF
>TRBJ2-5|TRBV5-5
CASSPIAGVGETQYF
>TRBJ2-5|TRBV27
CASSLGRWETQYF
>TRBJ1-1|TRBV6-6
CASRCEAFF
>TRBJ1-5|TRBV6-1
CASSEMAGGPQPQHF
>TRBJ1-2|TRBV7-6
CASSLDHRAMGYGYTF
>TRBJ2-1|TRBV7-8
CASSLSPPTDRNEQFF
>TRBJ2-7|TRBV20-1
CSARKPSISADSKEFLYEQYF
>TRBJ2-7|TRBV20-1
CSATKTGWVGEQYF